This TCR beta chain was obtained from a study of T cell repertoires in cytomegalovirus infection. The table lists this clonotype with many counts. CDR1 is ENHRY and CDR2 is SYGVKD in the germline V gene. Deletions cut 4 bases from V and 5 bases from J, with 11 bases between. The CDR3 runs 14 residues. In TCRdb, the reads were re-called with MiXCR into one record per CDR3 protein. The repertoire holds 200,000 to 250,000 distinct CDR3 sequences, approximately 24% seen once, with about 20% in the top ten. This chain links TRBV10-3 with TRBJ2-2; possible D gene TRBD1, 6 bases. The origin of this receptor is a human donor in good health (CMV status not recorded). Some clones in this sample may be carry-over from other donors' samples. The sequencing sample was made of CD8+ T cells from PBMCs. CDR3 amino acids: CAISGRTETGELFF. In DNA form, the CDR3 reads TGTGCCATCAGTGGACGGACAGAGACCGGGGAGCTGTTTTTT.